This TCR beta chain was recovered during a study of cytomegalovirus exposure and HLA in healthy donors (dated by TCRdb to 2015 to 2018). About the study as a whole: In an earlier analysis of several hundred of the donors, around 290 Gb of sequence data and 117 million unique TCR beta sequences from about 179 million T cells were reported. About 300 gigabases of sequencing data and tens of millions of unique TCR sequences made up an early release that covered nearly 650 HLA-typed donors. Among the roughly 400 genotyped donors, under 90% belonged to the genetic ancestry cluster associated with self-reported Caucasian donors. The study aimed to test whether cataloging public T cell receptors could reveal signatures of past pathogen exposure. The T cell repertoires of under 750 subjects were profiled by immunosequencing and related to cytomegalovirus serostatus. Along with the roughly 670-subject first cohort, a separate validation cohort of about 110 different subjects was used. To predict cytomegalovirus infection status, the study combined high-throughput TCR immunosequencing, statistical association of individual TCRs with disease status, and machine learning. A later analysis re-examined previously published TCR beta repertoires from 600 to 700 donors and added high-resolution HLA genotyping to investigate patterns of TCR occurrence. Rather than using new phenotypic data, the later analysis identified candidate immune exposures from TCR beta sequences and from how often those sequences occurred across donors. An earlier analysis of several hundred of the donors applied high-throughput TCR beta sequencing to assess whether each TCR beta V gene segment acted as functional or pseudogenic. Donor age, sex, ethnicity and CMV serostatus were compiled together with the repertoire data. Genome-wide SNP genotypes for about 55% of the 666 donors were used in a later genetic analysis, which treated that subset as a discovery cohort. All discovery cohort repertoires had been generated on a single sequencing platform. Class I and class II HLA loci were covered by the typing at four-digit resolution. Typing coverage differed by locus: A, B, C, DRB1 and DQB1 were typed in roughly 629-630 donors, DQA1 in about 510, DPA1 in around 580, and DPB1 in 472. Because of strong linkage in the cohort, a handful of DR-DQ haplotypes were treated as single units for association and clustering. Among some 410 genotyped donors of the cohort, an average of about 240,000 unique TCR beta nucleotide sequences were sequenced per donor, approximately 20% of them non-productive. Broader findings and caveats from the paper: The sequencing pipeline was judged likely to have produced a cluster of highly shared sequence variants as a technical artifact. This cohort had only TCR beta chains sequenced, and the lack of alpha or paired-chain data limited which features could be detected. According to a later genetic analysis, donors in an Asian-associated ancestry cluster had fewer N-insertions in productive TCRs than the approximately 650-donor mean. The classifier was reported to diagnose cytomegalovirus status with high specificity and sensitivity in both the original and validation cohorts. Presence/absence analyses assumed roughly uniform sequencing depth across donors, an assumption that may not hold. HLA typing was unavailable for some donors at each locus, so association tests used only the typed subset. It was suggested by the authors that the approach could potentially be generalized to other disease states and immunological phenotypes. Broadly in line with IMGT annotations, most TCR beta V segments showed up in productive rearrangements about 87% or about 30% of the time in an earlier analysis of under 700 of the donors. In vitro tests confirmed that a few of the cytomegalovirus-associated TCR beta chains recognize cytomegalovirus antigens. The earlier analysis of fewer than 750 of the donors excluded some 15 rarely observed V segments, including chromosome 9 orphons, because counts were too low. The only immune exposure information available for the cohort was CMV serostatus. A later analysis found that TCR association rates varied across HLA loci, with DRB1 alleles showing the most associated TCRs and HLA-C alleles the fewest. Linkage disequilibrium might explain the correlated functional status among segregating V segments, but an unknown experimental factor could not be ruled out. At a false discovery rate of 0.05, a later analysis linked some 17,000 TCR beta sequences to specific HLA alleles. A later analysis found that most CMV-associated TCR beta chains appeared HLA-restricted, with HLA associations seemingly driven largely by CMV exposure. Most TCR sequences were seen in very few donors, while some public TCRs were found in many individuals. Because the 87-base-pair reads could not distinguish some IMGT-functional V segments, including TRBV6-2 and TRBV6-3, those segments were excluded. Strong co-occurrence of HLA alleles, especially DR and DQ, made assigning TCR associations to individual alleles difficult. A further reported finding was that TCR beta sequences accurately predicted the HLA-A and HLA-B alleles for most subjects in the first cohort. The study listed around 160 TCR beta chains as associated with cytomegalovirus. V-gene and J-gene trimming of TCR beta chains was associated with a missense DCLRE1C variant in a later genetic analysis, and the association was replicated in an independent cohort. Compared with equally common non-associated chains, HLA-associated TCR beta chains in a later analysis were more clonally expanded and had lower generation probabilities. In a later analysis, several top co-occurrence clusters were reported to appear linked to parvovirus B19, influenza, CMV and Epstein-Barr virus.

As to this clone: The antigen this receptor binds is unknown. Base qualities are not at hand, and no much larger clone is one base apart.

In total, roughly 710 healthy bone marrow donors made up the cohort. At the time of sampling, every cohort member was nominally healthy, though immune exposures that went unrecorded were likely present. The donor was CMV seronegative and was included in the group of around 320 seronegative cohort members. Every donor gave a peripheral blood sample, and the peripheral blood mononuclear cells from that sample were used for TCR beta sequencing. Genomic DNA extraction from the blood cell samples was performed with the Qiagen DNeasy Blood Extraction Kit. The method was the immunoSEQ multiplex PCR assay. A mixture of 60 forward primers for TCR Vbeta segments and 13 reverse primers for TCR Jbeta segments was used in the multiplex PCR. The CDR3 region of rearranged TCR beta genes was amplified from genomic DNA by a multiplex PCR assay. The amplified TCR beta libraries were sequenced on the Illumina HiSeq System as 87-base-pair reads. On the study's bioinformatics: A later analysis tallied 75 million to 85 million unique TCR beta chains across the 666 repertoires, and about 10 million of those chains were shared by two or more donors. To remove PCR and sequencing errors, raw reads were error-corrected and collapsed into unique sequences using a nearest-neighbor algorithm that merged closely related sequences. To assign V, D and J gene segments, CDR3 sequences were aligned to IMGT reference sequences. Each retained sequence needed at least a six-nucleotide match to both a V gene segment and a J gene segment. Rearrangements were called productive when the CDR3 lacked stop codons and stayed in frame with V and J; all others were non-productive. CDR3 was defined by IMGT convention, running from the second conserved V-encoded cysteine to the conserved J-encoded phenylalanine. The earlier analysis of about 560 of the donors excluded any sequence lacking an unambiguous match to a single V gene segment. In an earlier analysis of 587 of the donors, a V segment was called functional when productive rearrangements were above 56.7%, and segregating when the standard deviation between donors exceeded 5%. A statistical classification framework was developed to diagnose cytomegalovirus status using the catalog of TCR beta chain sequences. In a later analysis, TCR nucleotide sequences were compared against IMGT/GENE-DB human TR gene sequences so that V and J genes could be assigned. A later analysis assigned CDR3 sequences and most-parsimonious VDJ recombination scenarios with the TCRdist pipeline. In a later analysis, every TCR beta chain was defined by the combination of its CDR3 amino acid sequence and its V-gene family, and reads without a unique V-gene family were dropped. As a way to deal with suspected cross-contamination and a sequencing artifact, a later analysis dropped roughly 600 nucleotide sequences that were highly shared and had low generation probability. For each public chain, a later analysis derived a clonal expansion index from normalized ranks of inferred template counts within each repertoire. In a later analysis, generation probabilities were computed using a VDJ recombination model fitted to out-of-frame rearrangements, and the results were checked against IGoR. In a later analysis, hypergeometric tests were used to score TCR-TCR, TCR-HLA and TCR-CMV co-occurrence, with a repertoire-size bias correction applied to TCR pairs. False discovery rates were estimated in a later analysis by permuting HLA or CMV assignments 20 times. In a later analysis, co-occurring TCRs were grouped using DBSCAN, and TCRdist sequence similarity was added for clustering within HLA-allele-positive subsets. For co-occurrence clustering, repertoires with fewer than 30,000 or more than 120,000 public chains were excluded, along with about five repertoires with anomalous nucleotide sharing. Imported from immuneACCESS, the table was reduced by TCRdb to in-frame sequences with V and J called. These copies leave out some clones; in studies compared against another copy, an unresolved V gene accounts for under half, and the cause of the remainder is not known. The DNA was the basis for D and trimming; V, J and clone size are from that table. The sample yields around 170,000 clones; more than 75% were counted once. The ten largest clones capture over 1.1% of the sample.

Per the germline V gene, SNHLY is the CDR1 and FYNNEI is the CDR2. The CDR3 contains 14 residues, cysteine and phenylalanine counted. Only the CDR3 DNA is retained, 42 bases long and in frame from the first base. V is trimmed back by 6 bases and J by 6 bases, and the junction contains 7 bases that no gene match accounts for. The chain is made from TRBV2 and TRBJ2-2; 7 central bases correspond to TRBD1. The source of this sequence is a male donor in good health and CMV-seronegative. The sequencing input was PBMCs. This receptor carries the CDR3 CASRIGGQAGELFF. At the DNA level, the sequence is TGTGCCAGCAGGATAGGGGGCCAAGCCGGGGAGCTGTTTTTT.